Listed below are T cell receptor beta chains from one sample, sequenced in a study of blood T cell repertoires in COVID-19. TCRdb's table, derived via immunoSEQ multiplex PCR, lists solely in-frame clones and lacks some. The sample lists roughly 42,000 clones; about 89% were seen once. What was sequenced was peripheral blood. Every receptor here comes from a human donor in a cohort sampled during active COVID-19. The CDR3 runs from the conserved cysteine through the conserved F or W. D genes are given only for firm matches. The listing skips clone size in some rows; elsewhere it reads once, few, many or a size class.

>TRBD1|TRBV4-1|once|TRBJ1-1
TGCGCCAGCAGCCGGGGGACAGGGTGGGGGAGCACTGAAGCTTTCTTT
CASSRGTGWGSTEAFF
>.|TRBV19|.|TRBJ1-2
TGTGCCAGTAGTAATTATGACTATGGCTACACCTTC
CASSNYDYGYTF
>TRBD2|TRBV29-1|.|TRBJ2-7
TGCAGCGTGCAGCGCGGGGGGACCTACGAGCAGTACTTC
CSVQRGGTYEQYF
>.|TRBV2|.|TRBJ2-7
TGTGCCAGCAGTACAGAGGCAGGGATGTACGAGCAGTACTTC
CASSTEAGMYEQYF
>.|TRBV6-4|.|TRBJ2-7
TGTGCCAGCAGTGACTCGAGGAGCCTGGGGGCTGGGTTCGAGCAGTACTTC
CASSDSRSLGAGFEQYF
>.|TRBV4-1|.|TRBJ1-1
TGCGCCAGCAGCCTCCTTGTAGTAAACGCGAACACTGAAGCTTTCTTT
CASSLLVVNANTEAFF
>TRBD1|TRBV6-5|.|TRBJ1-1
TGTGCCAGCAGTTACCCAGGACAGGCCGTTAAAGAGTTCTTT
CASSYPGQAVKEFF
>TRBD1|TRBV6-4|.|TRBJ1-1
TGTGCCAGCAGTGACGAGGGGGCGGTCACTGAAGCTTTCTTT
CASSDEGAVTEAFF
>.|TRBV7-2|.|TRBJ2-5
TGTGCCAGCAGCTACCCCCTGGCGACCCAGTACTTC
CASSYPLATQYF
>.|TRBV5-4|few|TRBJ2-5
TGTGCCAGCAGCTTGCCCGGTCAAGAGACCCAGTACTTC
CASSLPGQETQYF
>TRBD1|TRBV5-6|.|TRBJ1-2
TGTGCCAGCAGCTATGCAGACAGGGGGGGTTATGGCTACACCTTC
CASSYADRGGYGYTF